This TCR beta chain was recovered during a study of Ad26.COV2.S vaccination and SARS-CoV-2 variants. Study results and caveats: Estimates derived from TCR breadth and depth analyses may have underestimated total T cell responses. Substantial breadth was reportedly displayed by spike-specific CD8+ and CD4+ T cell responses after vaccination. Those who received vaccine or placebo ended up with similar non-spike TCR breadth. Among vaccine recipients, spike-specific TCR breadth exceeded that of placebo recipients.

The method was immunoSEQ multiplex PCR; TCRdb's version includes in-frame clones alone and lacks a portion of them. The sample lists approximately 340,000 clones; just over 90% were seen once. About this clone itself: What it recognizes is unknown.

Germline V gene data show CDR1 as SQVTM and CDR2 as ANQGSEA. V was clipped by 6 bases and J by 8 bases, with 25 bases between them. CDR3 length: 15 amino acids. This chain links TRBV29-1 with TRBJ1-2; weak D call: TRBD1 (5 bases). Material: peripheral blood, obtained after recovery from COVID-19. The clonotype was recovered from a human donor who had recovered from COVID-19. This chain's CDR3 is CSVRSDDGTIGGYTF. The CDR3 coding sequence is TGCAGCGTACGATCGGACGATGGGACTATCGGGGGCTACACCTTC.